This entry describes one TCR beta chain. Antigen: not known. This specimen comes from a study of OX40 agonist ivuxolimab in advanced cancers. Study at large: The patients received ivuxolimab by intravenous route every 2 weeks at 0.01 to 10 mg/kg. Hepatocellular carcinoma, melanoma, renal cell or head and neck cancer occurred in dose-escalation patients. The study's findings and limits: Circulating CD4+ and CD8+ T cells showed clonal expansion by week 6 at 0.1 to 3.0 mg/kg.

V lost 1 base, J lost 0 bases, and 7 bases lay in between. Germline V gives CDR1 SGHAT, CDR2 FQNNGV. The CDR3 is 15 amino acids. No patient had autoimmune disease or received systemic immunosuppression. Only in-frame clones appear in the TCRdb table, and some are missing; sequencing was by immunoSEQ multiplex PCR. The sample yields about 110,000 clones, roughly 90% seen once. This receptor was taken from an adult with an advanced solid tumor such as melanoma, head and neck, liver or kidney cancer. J is TRBJ1-3 and V is TRBV11-2; D unresolved. This sample comprised CD4+ or CD8+ T cells sorted from blood, obtained in a trial of the OX40 agonist ivuxolimab. The CDR3 nucleotides read TGTGCCAGCAGCTTAGGTCTGGTCTCTGGAAACACCATATATTTT. Its protein product is CASSLGLVSGNTIYF.